Each of the 11 T cell receptor beta chains below was sequenced from the same sample in a study of post-analysis software for immune sequencing data. These receptors lack a known antigen. Unique molecular identifiers were built into the TCR beta cDNA libraries. TCRdb processed the PCR reads anew with MiXCR; each CDR3 protein has one entry. Found here are 500,000 to 600,000 distinct CDR3 sequences, roughly two fifths of them singletons; the top ten hold over 1.5%. Study-level points and caveats: Patients showed TRBV5-6, TRBV5-1 and TRBV20-1 among roughly five TRBV segments more frequent than in controls.

Sequencing input: blood. Receptors were obtained from a girl aged 5-17 years with multiple sclerosis.

The chain recombines TRBV4-1 with TRBJ2-3; D is uncertain. Deletions cut 0 bases from V and 2 bases from J, with 9 bases between. This CDR3 has 15 residues. Germline V gene data show CDR1 as MGHRA and CDR2 as YSYEKL. As DNA, the CDR3 is TGCGCCAGCAGCCAAGATAGGCGGAACACAGATACGCAGTATTTT. It specifies CASSQDRRNTDTQYF.

The V call is TRBV21-1, the J call TRBJ1-4; the table calls TRBD1, which could not be checked here. TRBV21-1 is classified as a pseudogene. This CDR3 contains 15 residues. The CDR3 region is CASSPQGQGDEKLFF. The CDR3 coding sequence is TGTGCCAGCAGCCCCCAGGGACAGGGGGACGAAAAACTGTTTTTT.

This clonotype occurred a few times. The chain uses TRBV29-1 and TRBJ2-7; D might be TRBD2 (6 bases). The ends were cut back, 6 bases at V and 5 bases at J, with 17 bases in the middle. This CDR3 contains 13 residues. Germline V gene lookup returns CDR1 SQVTM and CDR2 ANQGSEA. CDR3 sequence reads: CSVVGDGGDEQYF. CDR3 nucleotide sequence: TGCAGCGTCGTGGGGGACGGCGGGGACGAGCAGTACTTC.

The rearrangement uses TRBV5-1 and TRBJ2-5, with 8 nucleotides matching TRBD1. The J call may not be correct, given that the DNA end is closer to TRBJ2-7. In germline, CDR1 is SGHRS, CDR2 YFSETQ. The CDR3 extends over 16 amino acids. CDR3 loop: CASSPLVGRGRDEQYF. For the CDR3, the DNA is TGCGCCAGCAGCCCGTTAGTTGGCAGGGGGCGCGACGAGCAGTACTTC.

The chain combines TRBV7-8 with TRBJ2-7, with D perhaps TRBD2 (5 bases). Trimming took off 3 bases at V and 1 base at J, with 7 bases between the two ends. CDR3 length: 13 residues. Germline V gene data show CDR1 as SGHVS and CDR2 as FQNEAQ. This CDR3 reads CASSFRRSYEQYF. CDR3 DNA: TGTGCCAGCAGCTTCAGGAGGTCCTACGAGCAGTACTTC.

In DNA form, the CDR3 reads TGTGCCAGCAGCTTAGCGGGAGGCGGGGGAGATGAGCAGTTCTTC. Residues: CASSLAGGGGDEQFF. This chain connects TRBV7-9 to TRBJ2-1; 7 bases map to TRBD2. The CDR3 consists of 15 residues. Trimming removed 0 bases from V and 8 bases from J; junction bases left unmatched: 7. Germline lookup yields CDR1 SEHNR and CDR2 FQNEAQ (reference sequence).

Only a few counts were recorded for this clonotype. The rearrangement joins TRBV12-3 or TRBV12-4 to TRBJ2-4, with D perhaps TRBD1 (5 bases). V lost 4 bases and J 0 bases, leaving 13 bases between the germline ends. The CDR3 runs 16 residues. The CDR3 DNA reads as TGTGCCAGCAGTTCCCAGGGTGATCTAGCCAAAAACATTCAGTACTTC. It specifies CASSSQGDLAKNIQYF.

The rearrangement links TRBV25-1 to TRBJ2-5, with TRBD2 matching over 8 bases. The CDR3 totals 15 residues. With V trimmed by 4 bases and J by 5 bases, 9 bases remained unmatched. CDR1 and CDR2 from the germline V gene are MGHDK and SYGVNS. The CDR3 region has the DNA TGTGCCAGCAGTGGGTTAGGACTAGCCGGGGAGACCCAGTACTTC. This gives the protein CASSGLGLAGETQYF. The full variable domain, its missing parts supplied by reference TRBV25-1 and TRBJ2-5, is EADIYQTPRYLVIGTGKKITLECSQTMGHDKMYWYQQDPGMELHLIHYSYGVNSTEKGDLSSESTVSRIRTEHFPLTLESARPSHTSQYLCASSGLGLAGETQYFGPGTRLLVL.

The chain combines TRBV10-2 with TRBJ2-5; 7 positions agree with TRBD2. The V segment lost 2 bases and the J segment 5 bases; nucleotides outside the gene matches: 8. CDR1 WSHSY and CDR2 SAAADI come from the germline V gene. The CDR3 has 15 residues. The DNA for the CDR3 is TGCGCCAGCAGTGAGAGGTTAGCGGGCAGCGAGACCCAGTACTTC. This translates into CASSERLAGSETQYF.

The J gene is TRBJ1-2, the V gene TRBV7-2; the D gene is possibly TRBD1 (5 bases). The CDR3 spans 14 residues. Germline CDR1 and CDR2: SGHTA and FQGNSA. Trimming left V 4 bases short and J 3 bases short, with 12 bases between. The CDR3 DNA follows: TGTGCCAGCAGCTCGGGACCAAGCGACTATGGCTACACCTTC. It codes for CASSSGPSDYGYTF.

The chain recombines TRBV5-1 with TRBJ2-5; 11 bases agree with TRBD2. This CDR3 spans 14 amino acids. After removal of 2 bases from V and 7 bases from J, the junction contained 4 bases not matched to a gene. The germline CDR1 and CDR2 sequences are SGHRS and YFSETQ. Written as DNA, the CDR3 is TGCGCCAGCAGCTTTCGTCTAGCGGGAGGGACCCAGTACTTC. Translation gives CASSFRLAGGTQYF. The variable domain in full, completed from reference TRBV5-1 and TRBJ2-5, reads KAGVTQTPRYLIKTRGQQVTLSCSPISGHRSVSWYQQTPGQGLQFLFEYFSETQRNKGNFPGRFSGRQFSNSRSEMNVSTLELGDSALYLCASSFRLAGGTQYFGPGTRLLVL.